Sequencing of this TCR beta chain was carried out in a study of tumor-infiltrating lymphocytes in primary liver carcinoma (dated by TCRdb to 2016 to 2017). About the full investigation: Of the five patients, three men and two women aged 30 to 69 years, four had hepatocellular carcinoma and one had combined HCC and intrahepatic cholangiocarcinoma. The five patients had tumors of stage T1-T3 N0M0, with maximum diameters ranging from roughly 4.2 to 11 cm. Roughly 3.65 to 7.13 million productive TCRbeta reads were obtained per sample, and no significant difference in read depth was found between tissue types. TCRbeta repertoire sequencing, expression microarrays and whole-exome sequencing were combined in the study across five regions of each liver tumor, with adjacent normal tissue and blood also included. A total of roughly 35 specimens from 5 patients went through TCRbeta repertoire sequencing, namely 25 tumor regions, 5 adjacent noncancerous liver tissues and 5 peripheral blood samples. Repertoires from technical replicates were highly reproducible, with mean shared-clone rates about 0.86 and correlation coefficients above 0.95. What the study reported, not specific to this receptor: Only the TCR beta chain was sequenced, which likely underestimates true repertoire diversity because unpaired alpha chains were not captured. The top 250 clones made up a significantly larger repertoire fraction in tumors than in blood (p = 0.039). Repertoire overlap was higher between tumor regions (mean around 36%) than tumor-adjacent (around 17%) or tumor-blood (14%) pairs, consistent with antigen-driven expansion. The study included only a few patients, and the authors note findings should be validated in a larger study. Since the samples were bulk and unsorted, there was no way to compare CD4+ and CD8+ T cell repertoires.

Starting from 450 to 500 ng total RNA, TCRbeta-specific cDNA was produced by reverse transcription with a constant-region primer and ProtoScript II reverse transcriptase. Construction of the TCRbeta libraries relied on three nested rounds of multiplex PCR, following a slightly modified ARM-PCR procedure. Sample barcodes and Illumina adapters were attached in a final 25-cycle PCR using Deep VentR polymerase. Before sequencing, amplicons between 200 and 500 bp were purified from gel using a QIAquick gel extraction kit. An Illumina HiSeq 2500 was used to sequence the TCRbeta amplicons, generating 250-bp paired-end reads. Turning to the authors' computational methods: Trimmomatic v0.33 was used to quality-trim the reads, and FLASH v1.2.11 was used to merge paired reads so that full CDR3 sequences could be recovered. V, D and J germline segments were assigned to the rearranged TCRbeta sequences by MiGEC v1.2.1b. VDJtools v1.0.0 computed clonotype statistics and Shannon-Wiener diversity indices. To reduce sampling bias, subsequent analyses other than the diversity analysis used only the 250 most abundant clonotypes in each sample. TCRdb took the public reads, trimmed them with fastp at Q25, ran MiXCR for clone calling and kept in-frame beta chains. Rows are combined by CDR3 protein, so each entry shows the most common genes and DNA. The V and J calls shown here were made by TCRdb, not taken from the authors' results. Present in this sample are roughly 36,000 distinct CDR3 sequences, roughly 74% of which were seen just once. Approximately 35% of the sample is in the top ten clones.

To note about this clonotype: Its antigen is unknown. Compared with germline, one end of the junction differs, possibly owing to a read error.

Total RNA and DNA were co-extracted without cell sorting from around 20-30 mg of bulk tissue using the AllPrep DNA/RNA mini kit. Surgical resection was performed in China between November 2015 and March 2016 on about 5 patients with histopathologically diagnosed primary liver carcinoma. At the time of sampling, the patients had chronic HBV infection and had not received any treatment. Pieces of fresh tumor and adjacent tissue were cut in half, with one half kept in RNAlater at -80 degrees C and the other half sent for histology. The sequenced sample consisted of tumor-adjacent normal liver tissue. The source of this sequence is a man in his forties with primary liver carcinoma and hepatitis B virus infection.

The CDR3 here reads CVSSLRTGAIYEQYF. The DNA is as follows: TGTGTCAGCAGTCTACGAACGGGAGCAATCTACGAGCAGTACTTC. The sequence is built from TRBV6-2 or TRBV6-3 and TRBJ2-7, and TRBD2 may be the D gene, going by 6 matching bases. The CDR3 goes from the cysteine to the phenylalanine over 15 residues. The read is trimmed to its CDR3 DNA, 45 bases read in frame from base 1. CDR1 MNHEY and CDR2 SVGEGT are derived from the germline V gene.